This is a list of T cell receptor beta chains from one sample in a study of control samples from healthy donors and cancer patients. Measured with immunoSEQ multiplex PCR; TCRdb has only the in-frame clones, and not every one. The sample has approximately 80,000 clones, roughly nine tenths seen once. Sequenced sample: blood. The receptors originated from a man aged 30 to 39 in good health. The CDR3 runs from the conserved cysteine through the conserved F or W. Each record gives: clone size, D gene, V gene, J gene, CDR3 protein, CDR3 DNA. The D gene is left open where the match is weak. Rows give clone size only sometimes, using once, few, many, or a class for an expanded clone.

size: once; D: NA; V: TRBV6-2/TRBV6-3; J: TRBJ2-7; CDR3: CASSYSNYEQYF; DNA: TGTGCCAGCAGTTACTCAAATTACGAGCAGTACTTC
size: NA; D: NA; V: TRBV3-1/TRBV3-2; J: TRBJ2-2; CDR3: CASSQVSFSAEKTGELFF; DNA: TGTGCCAGCAGCCAAGTCAGTTTTAGCGCGGAAAAGACCGGGGAGCTGTTTTTT
size: NA; D: NA; V: TRBV18; J: TRBJ1-4; CDR3: CASSPDASANEKLFF; DNA: TGTGCCAGCTCACCTGACGCCTCGGCTAATGAAAAACTGTTTTTT
size: NA; D: NA; V: TRBV7-2; J: TRBJ1-2; CDR3: CASSLSMSLYGYTF; DNA: TGTGCCAGCAGCTTAAGTATGTCTCTATATGGCTACACCTTC
size: NA; D: NA; V: TRBV18; J: TRBJ2-3; CDR3: CASSPLGSSTDTQYF; DNA: TGTGCCAGCTCACCGCTGGGTTCTAGCACAGATACGCAGTATTTT
size: NA; D: NA; V: TRBV12-3/TRBV12-4; J: TRBJ1-1; CDR3: CASSLGVVTEAFF; DNA: TGTGCCAGCAGCCTAGGGGTTGTCACTGAAGCTTTCTTT
size: NA; D: NA; V: TRBV6-5; J: TRBJ2-7; CDR3: CASTYELSAYEQYF; DNA: TGTGCCAGCACCTACGAGTTATCGGCCTACGAGCAGTACTTC
size: NA; D: NA; V: TRBV7-9; J: TRBJ2-7; CDR3: CASRTGPEGYF; DNA: TGTGCCAGCAGAACCGGGCCCGAAGGGTACTTC
size: NA; D: NA; V: TRBV11-2; J: TRBJ2-3; CDR3: CASSLATDTQYF; DNA: TGTGCCAGCAGCTTAGCCACAGATACGCAGTATTTT
size: NA; D: TRBD2; V: TRBV7-6; J: TRBJ2-1; CDR3: CASSLVAGVSNEQFF; DNA: TGTGCCAGCAGCTTAGTAGCGGGAGTCTCAAATGAGCAGTTCTTC
size: NA; D: TRBD1; V: TRBV28; J: TRBJ1-6; CDR3: CASSLGQGRAPLHF; DNA: TGTGCCAGCAGTTTAGGACAGGGGAGAGCACCCCTCCACTTT
size: NA; D: NA; V: TRBV4-1; J: TRBJ2-7; CDR3: CASSQDREQYF; DNA: TGCGCCAGCAGCCAAGATCGCGAGCAGTACTTC
size: NA; D: TRBD1; V: TRBV7-9; J: TRBJ1-2; CDR3: CASSGTGPLGVGYTF; DNA: TGTGCCAGCAGCGGGACAGGGCCTCTGGGTGTTGGCTACACCTTC
size: NA; D: TRBD2; V: TRBV7-3; J: TRBJ2-3; CDR3: CASSPGTSGVEDTQYF; DNA: TGTGCCAGCAGCCCTGGGACTAGCGGGGTGGAAGATACGCAGTATTTT
size: NA; D: NA; V: TRBV25-1; J: TRBJ2-7; CDR3: CASSELGQGGYEQYF; DNA: TGTGCCAGCAGTGAATTAGGGCAGGGGGGCTACGAGCAGTACTTC
size: once; D: NA; V: TRBV27; J: TRBJ1-1; CDR3: CASSLSSGRSFF; DNA: TGTGCCAGCAGTTTATCGAGTGGTAGGTCTTTCTTT
size: NA; D: NA; V: TRBV28; J: TRBJ1-5; CDR3: CASSLGGAGQPQHF; DNA: TGTGCCAGCAGTTTGGGGGGGGCCGGTCAGCCCCAGCATTTT
size: NA; D: NA; V: TRBV6-2/TRBV6-3; J: TRBJ1-1; CDR3: CASSYPTGVILTEAFF; DNA: TGTGCCAGCAGTTACCCGACAGGAGTGATTCTCACTGAAGCTTTCTTT
size: NA; D: NA; V: TRBV5-1; J: TRBJ2-2; CDR3: CASSLGASENTGELFF; DNA: TGCGCCAGCAGCTTGGGGGCTAGCGAGAACACCGGGGAGCTGTTTTTT
size: NA; D: TRBD1; V: TRBV5-4; J: TRBJ1-2; CDR3: CASSSGTGLIDGYTF; DNA: TGTGCCAGCAGCTCCGGGACAGGGTTGATCGATGGCTACACCTTC
size: NA; D: NA; V: TRBV7-3; J: TRBJ2-7; CDR3: CASSPSGGAFYEQYF; DNA: TGTGCCAGCAGCCCTTCAGGCGGGGCTTTCTACGAGCAGTACTTC
size: NA; D: NA; V: TRBV6-2/TRBV6-3; J: TRBJ2-7; CDR3: CASSYQGAQVDEQYF; DNA: TGTGCCAGCAGTTATCAGGGCGCCCAGGTCGACGAGCAGTACTTC
size: NA; D: NA; V: TRBV7-3; J: TRBJ2-7; CDR3: CASSGHQGEQYF; DNA: TGTGCCAGCTCCGGGCATCAGGGAGAGCAGTACTTC
size: NA; D: NA; V: TRBV18; J: TRBJ2-2; CDR3: CASSPPTAGTIVGELFF; DNA: TGTGCCAGCTCACCACCTACAGCCGGGACAATAGTCGGGGAGCTGTTTTTT
size: NA; D: NA; V: TRBV5-1; J: TRBJ1-4; CDR3: CASSLGRGPATNEKLFF; DNA: TGCGCCAGCAGCTTGGGTAGGGGTCCAGCAACTAATGAAAAACTGTTTTTT
size: NA; D: TRBD1; V: TRBV7-3; J: TRBJ2-1; CDR3: CASSPDRSYNEQFF; DNA: TGTGCCAGCAGCCCGGACAGGTCCTACAATGAGCAGTTCTTC
size: NA; D: NA; V: TRBV15; J: TRBJ2-5; CDR3: CATSRVRQPKETQYF; DNA: TGTGCCACCAGCAGAGTACGGCAGCCTAAAGAGACCCAGTACTTC
size: NA; D: NA; V: TRBV15; J: TRBJ1-5; CDR3: CATSSGDASYSNQPQHF; DNA: TGTGCCACCAGCAGTGGGGACGCATCTTATAGCAATCAGCCCCAGCATTTT
size: NA; D: NA; V: TRBV3-1/TRBV3-2; J: TRBJ2-2; CDR3: CASSQNDGTGELFF; DNA: TGTGCCAGCAGCCAAAACGACGGCACCGGGGAGCTGTTTTTT
size: NA; D: NA; V: TRBV19; J: TRBJ2-2; CDR3: CASSLQGTGELFF; DNA: TGTGCCAGTAGTCTACAGGGCACCGGGGAGCTGTTTTTT
size: NA; D: NA; V: TRBV10-1; J: TRBJ1-3; CDR3: CASSESGRCSGNTIYF; DNA: TGCGCCAGCAGTGAGTCAGGACGGTGCTCTGGAAACACCATATATTTT
size: NA; D: NA; V: TRBV28; J: TRBJ1-2; CDR3: CASQRLNYGYTF; DNA: TGTGCCAGTCAGAGACTTAACTATGGCTACACCTTC
size: NA; D: TRBD2; V: TRBV11-2; J: TRBJ2-1; CDR3: CASSTFLRTRTFNEQFF; DNA: TGTGCCAGCAGCACCTTCCTGAGGACTAGAACGTTTAATGAGCAGTTCTTC
size: NA; D: NA; V: TRBV18; J: TRBJ1-2; CDR3: CASSPDENYGYTF; DNA: TGTGCCAGCTCACCAGACGAGAACTATGGCTACACCTTC
size: NA; D: NA; V: TRBV4-3; J: TRBJ2-5; CDR3: CASSPVQDAQETQYF; DNA: TGCGCCAGCAGCCCAGTTCAGGATGCCCAAGAGACCCAGTACTTC
size: NA; D: NA; V: TRBV18; J: TRBJ2-6; CDR3: CASSPPLSGARPGANVLTF; DNA: TGTGCCAGCTCACCACCTTTATCCGGGGCTCGACCTGGGGCCAACGTCCTGACTTTC
size: NA; D: TRBD1; V: TRBV12-3/TRBV12-4; J: TRBJ1-6; CDR3: CASRTGVGSPLHF; DNA: TGTGCCAGCAGGACAGGGGTCGGTTCACCCCTCCACTTT
size: NA; D: TRBD1; V: TRBV19; J: TRBJ2-1; CDR3: CASRRGDRGQYNEQFF; DNA: TGTGCCAGTAGGAGAGGGGACAGGGGCCAATACAATGAGCAGTTCTTC
size: NA; D: NA; V: TRBV28; J: TRBJ2-1; CDR3: CASSFSRSEQFF; DNA: TGTGCCAGCAGTTTCTCGCGGTCTGAGCAGTTCTTC
size: NA; D: TRBD1; V: TRBV5-4; J: TRBJ1-1; CDR3: CASSLASGGGSTEAFF; DNA: TGTGCCAGCAGCTTGGCTTCAGGGGGCGGGAGCACTGAAGCTTTCTTT
size: NA; D: TRBD1; V: TRBV10-3; J: TRBJ1-1; CDR3: CAITETGGPSMNTEAFF; DNA: TGTGCCATCACCGAGACAGGGGGCCCCTCAATGAACACTGAAGCTTTCTTT
size: once; D: NA; V: TRBV19; J: TRBJ1-2; CDR3: CASSMDIFGGYTF; DNA: TGTGCCAGTAGTATGGACATCTTCGGTGGCTACACCTTC
size: NA; D: TRBD1; V: TRBV6-5; J: TRBJ1-1; CDR3: CASSSRTGDEAFF; DNA: TGTGCCAGCAGCTCTCGGACAGGGGATGAAGCTTTCTTT
size: NA; D: NA; V: TRBV12-3/TRBV12-4; J: TRBJ1-5; CDR3: CASSGQTNQPQHF; DNA: TGTGCCAGCAGCGGACAGACTAATCAGCCCCAGCATTTT
size: once; D: NA; V: TRBV7-9; J: TRBJ1-1; CDR3: CAIGRGNTEAFF; DNA: TGTGCCATCGGCAGGGGGAACACTGAAGCTTTCTTT
size: NA; D: NA; V: TRBV10-2; J: TRBJ1-2; CDR3: CASSGDSNYGYTF; DNA: TGCGCCAGCAGTGGTGACAGCAACTATGGCTACACCTTC
size: NA; D: NA; V: TRBV10-3; J: TRBJ2-5; CDR3: CAISAGPETQYF; DNA: TGTGCCATCAGTGCGGGTCCGGAGACCCAGTACTTC